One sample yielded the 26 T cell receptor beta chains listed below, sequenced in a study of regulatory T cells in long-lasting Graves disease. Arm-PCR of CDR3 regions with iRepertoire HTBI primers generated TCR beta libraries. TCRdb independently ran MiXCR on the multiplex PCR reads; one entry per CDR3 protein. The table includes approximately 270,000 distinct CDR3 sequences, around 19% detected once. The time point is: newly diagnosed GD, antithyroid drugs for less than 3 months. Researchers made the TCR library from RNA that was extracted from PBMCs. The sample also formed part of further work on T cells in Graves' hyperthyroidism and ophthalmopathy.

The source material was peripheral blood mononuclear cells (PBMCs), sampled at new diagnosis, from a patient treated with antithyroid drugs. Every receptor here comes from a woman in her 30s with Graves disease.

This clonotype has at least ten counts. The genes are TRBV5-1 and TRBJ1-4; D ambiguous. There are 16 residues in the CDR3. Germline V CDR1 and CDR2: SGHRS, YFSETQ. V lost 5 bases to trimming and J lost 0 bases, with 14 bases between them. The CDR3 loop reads CASRPMTVATNEKLFF. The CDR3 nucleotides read TGCGCCAGCAGACCCATGACCGTGGCAACTAATGAAAAACTGTTTTTT.

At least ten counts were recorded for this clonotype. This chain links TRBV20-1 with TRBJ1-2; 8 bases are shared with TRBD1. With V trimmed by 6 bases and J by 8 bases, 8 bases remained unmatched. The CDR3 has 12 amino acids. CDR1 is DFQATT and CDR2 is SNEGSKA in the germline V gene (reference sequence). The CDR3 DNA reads TGCAGTGCGCCGGACAGGGTGGAGGGCTACACCTTC. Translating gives CSAPDRVEGYTF.

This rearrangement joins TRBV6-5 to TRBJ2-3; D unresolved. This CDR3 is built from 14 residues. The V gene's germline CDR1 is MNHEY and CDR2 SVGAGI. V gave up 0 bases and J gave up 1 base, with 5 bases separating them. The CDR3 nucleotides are TGTGCCAGCAGTTACTCGTTTGGCACAGATACGCAGTATTTT. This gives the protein CASSYSFGTDTQYF.

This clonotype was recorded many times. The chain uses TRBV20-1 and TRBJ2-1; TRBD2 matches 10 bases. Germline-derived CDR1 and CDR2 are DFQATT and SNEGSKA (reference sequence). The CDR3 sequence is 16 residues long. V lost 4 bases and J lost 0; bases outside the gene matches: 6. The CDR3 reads CSATLAGGSSYNEQFF. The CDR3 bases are TGCAGTGCTACCTTAGCGGGGGGCAGCTCCTACAATGAGCAGTTCTTC.

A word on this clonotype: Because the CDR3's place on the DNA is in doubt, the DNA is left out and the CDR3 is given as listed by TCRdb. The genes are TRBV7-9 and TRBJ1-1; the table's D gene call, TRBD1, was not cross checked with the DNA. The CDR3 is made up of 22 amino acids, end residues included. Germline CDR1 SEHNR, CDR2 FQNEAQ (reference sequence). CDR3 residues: CASSFYICSAPPRGRGNTEAFF.

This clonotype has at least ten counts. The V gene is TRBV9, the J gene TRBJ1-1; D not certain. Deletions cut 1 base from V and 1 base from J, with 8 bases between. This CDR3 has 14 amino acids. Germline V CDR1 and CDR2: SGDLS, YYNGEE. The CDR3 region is CASSVWAANTEAFF. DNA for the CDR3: TGTGCCAGCAGCGTATGGGCGGCGAACACTGAAGCTTTCTTT.

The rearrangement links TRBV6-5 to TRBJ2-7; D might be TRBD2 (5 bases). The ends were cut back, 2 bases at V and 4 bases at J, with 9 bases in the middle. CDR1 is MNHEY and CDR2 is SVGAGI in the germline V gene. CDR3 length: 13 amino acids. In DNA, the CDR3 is TGTGCCAGCAGTTACGAACGGGGATACGAGCAGTACTTC. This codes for CASSYERGYEQYF.

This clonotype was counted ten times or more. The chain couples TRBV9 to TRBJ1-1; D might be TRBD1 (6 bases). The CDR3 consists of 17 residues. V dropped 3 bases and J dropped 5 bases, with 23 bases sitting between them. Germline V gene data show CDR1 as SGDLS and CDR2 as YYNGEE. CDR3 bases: TGTGCCAGCAGCGCCGACCCGAGGAGGAGGGGGGTTACTGAAGCTTTCTTT. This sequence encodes CASSADPRRRGVTEAFF. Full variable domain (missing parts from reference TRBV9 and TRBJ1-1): DSGVTQTPKHLITATGQRVTLRCSPRSGDLSVYWYQQSLDQGLQFLIQYYNGEERAKGNILERFSAQQFPDLHSELNLSSLELGDSALYFCASSADPRRRGVTEAFFGQGTRLTVV.

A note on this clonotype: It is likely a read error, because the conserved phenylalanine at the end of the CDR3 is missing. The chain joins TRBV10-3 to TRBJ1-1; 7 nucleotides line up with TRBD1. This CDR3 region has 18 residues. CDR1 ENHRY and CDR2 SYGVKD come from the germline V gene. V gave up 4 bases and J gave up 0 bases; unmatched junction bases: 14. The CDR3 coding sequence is TGTGCCATCAGTGCTGACAGGGTAGAGTGGAGTATGAACACTGAAGCTTTCTTA. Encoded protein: CAISADRVEWSMNTEAFL.

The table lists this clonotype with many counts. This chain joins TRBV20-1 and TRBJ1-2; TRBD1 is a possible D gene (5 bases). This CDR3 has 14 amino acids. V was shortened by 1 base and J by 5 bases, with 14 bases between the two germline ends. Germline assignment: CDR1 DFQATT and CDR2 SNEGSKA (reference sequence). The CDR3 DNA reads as TGCAGTGCTAGAGGTCAGGGAGTACGGTATGGCTACACCTTC. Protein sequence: CSARGQGVRYGYTF.

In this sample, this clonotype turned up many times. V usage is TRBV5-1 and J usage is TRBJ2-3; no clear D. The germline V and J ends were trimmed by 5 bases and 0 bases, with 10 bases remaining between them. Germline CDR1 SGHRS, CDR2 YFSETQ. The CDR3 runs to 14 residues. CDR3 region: CASRPIESTDTQYF. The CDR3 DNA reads TGCGCCAGCAGACCTATCGAAAGCACAGATACGCAGTATTTT.

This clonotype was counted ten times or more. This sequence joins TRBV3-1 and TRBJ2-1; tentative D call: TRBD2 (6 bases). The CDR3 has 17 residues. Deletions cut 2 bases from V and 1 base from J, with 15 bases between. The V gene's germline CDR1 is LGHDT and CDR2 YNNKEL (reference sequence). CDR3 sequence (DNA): TGTGCCAGCAGCCAAAGATCGGCGGGGAGGTCCTACAATGAGCAGTTCTTC. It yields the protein CASSQRSAGRSYNEQFF.

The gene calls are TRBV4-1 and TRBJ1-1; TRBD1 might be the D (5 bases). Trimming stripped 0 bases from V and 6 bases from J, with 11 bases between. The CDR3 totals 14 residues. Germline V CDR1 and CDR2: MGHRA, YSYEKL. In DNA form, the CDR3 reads TGCGCCAGCAGCCAAGATTGGGGGATTTCTGAAGCTTTCTTT. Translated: CASSQDWGISEAFF.

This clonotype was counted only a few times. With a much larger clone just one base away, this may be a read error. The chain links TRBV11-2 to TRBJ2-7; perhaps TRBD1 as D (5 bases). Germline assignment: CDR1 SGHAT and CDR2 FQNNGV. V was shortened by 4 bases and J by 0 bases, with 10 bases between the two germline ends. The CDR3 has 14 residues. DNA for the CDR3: TGTGCCAGCAGCTGGGGCAGCGACTCCTACGAGCAGTACTTC. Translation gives CASSWGSDSYEQYF.

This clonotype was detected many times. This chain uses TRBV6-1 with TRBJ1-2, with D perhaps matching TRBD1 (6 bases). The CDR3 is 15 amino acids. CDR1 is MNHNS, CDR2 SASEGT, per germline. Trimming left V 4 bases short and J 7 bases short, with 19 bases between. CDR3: CASSAPRQARGGYTF. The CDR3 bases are TGTGCCAGCAGTGCCCCCCGACAGGCTAGGGGTGGCTACACCTTC.

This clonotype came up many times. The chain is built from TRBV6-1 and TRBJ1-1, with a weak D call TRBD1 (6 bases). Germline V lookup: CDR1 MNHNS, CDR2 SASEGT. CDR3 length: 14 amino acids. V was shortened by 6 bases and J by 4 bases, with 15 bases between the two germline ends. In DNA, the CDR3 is TGTGCCAGCAGAGACCAGGGAGGGGGCACTGAAGCTTTCTTT. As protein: CASRDQGGGTEAFF.

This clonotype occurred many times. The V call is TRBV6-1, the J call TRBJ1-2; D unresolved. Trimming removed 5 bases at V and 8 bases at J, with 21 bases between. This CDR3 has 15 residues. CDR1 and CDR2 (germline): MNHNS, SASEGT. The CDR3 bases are TGTGCCAGCAGTCGGACCCACAACGACGGCTTAGGCTACACCTTC. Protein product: CASSRTHNDGLGYTF.

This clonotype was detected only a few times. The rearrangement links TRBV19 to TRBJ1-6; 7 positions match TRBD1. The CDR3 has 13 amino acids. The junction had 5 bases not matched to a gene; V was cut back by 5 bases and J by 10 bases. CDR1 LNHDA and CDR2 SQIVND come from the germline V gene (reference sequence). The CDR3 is CASSPGQYSPLHF. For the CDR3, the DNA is TGTGCCAGTAGTCCGGGACAGTACTCACCCCTCCACTTT.

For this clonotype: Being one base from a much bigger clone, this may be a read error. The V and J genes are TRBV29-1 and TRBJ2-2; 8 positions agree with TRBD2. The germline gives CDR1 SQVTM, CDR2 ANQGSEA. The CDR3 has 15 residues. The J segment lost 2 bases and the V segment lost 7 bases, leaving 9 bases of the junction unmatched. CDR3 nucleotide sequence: TGCAGCGCTCGGAGCGGGGGACCCAACACCGGGGAGCTGTTTTTT. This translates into CSARSGGPNTGELFF.

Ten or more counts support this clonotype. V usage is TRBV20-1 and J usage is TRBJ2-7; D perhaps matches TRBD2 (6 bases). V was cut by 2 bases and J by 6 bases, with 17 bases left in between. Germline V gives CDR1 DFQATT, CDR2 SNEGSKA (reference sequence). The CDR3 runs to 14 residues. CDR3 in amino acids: CSARPRGALREQYF. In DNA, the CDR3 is TGCAGTGCTAGACCGCGGGGAGCCTTGCGCGAGCAGTACTTC.

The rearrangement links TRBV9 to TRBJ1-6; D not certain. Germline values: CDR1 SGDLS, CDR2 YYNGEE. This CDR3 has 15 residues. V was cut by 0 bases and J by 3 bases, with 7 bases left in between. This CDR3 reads CASSVGPGYNSPLHF. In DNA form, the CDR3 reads TGTGCCAGCAGCGTAGGGCCCGGCTATAATTCACCCCTCCACTTT. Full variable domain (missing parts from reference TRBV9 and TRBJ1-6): DSGVTQTPKHLITATGQRVTLRCSPRSGDLSVYWYQQSLDQGLQFLIQYYNGEERAKGNILERFSAQQFPDLHSELNLSSLELGDSALYFCASSVGPGYNSPLHFGNGTRLTVT.

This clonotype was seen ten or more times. The CDR3 sequence: CAISEGDRDEKLFF. The CDR3 nucleotides are TGTGCCATCAGTGAGGGGGACAGGGATGAAAAACTGTTTTTT. The gene calls are TRBV10-3 and TRBJ1-4; 9 nucleotides match TRBD1. J gave up 6 bases and V 2 bases, and 1 base lay outside the gene matches. The CDR3 has 14 residues. Germline V lookup: CDR1 ENHRY, CDR2 SYGVKD.

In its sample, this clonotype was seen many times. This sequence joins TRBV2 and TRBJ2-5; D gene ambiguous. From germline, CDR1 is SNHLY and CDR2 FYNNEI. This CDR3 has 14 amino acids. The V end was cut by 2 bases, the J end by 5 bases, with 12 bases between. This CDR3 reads CASSEPRQVETQYF. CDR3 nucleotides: TGTGCCAGCAGTGAACCCCGCCAGGTCGAGACCCAGTACTTC.

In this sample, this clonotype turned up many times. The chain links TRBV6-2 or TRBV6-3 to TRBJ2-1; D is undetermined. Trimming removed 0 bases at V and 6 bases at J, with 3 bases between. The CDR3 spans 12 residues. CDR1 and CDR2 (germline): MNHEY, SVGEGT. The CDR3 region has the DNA TGTGCCAGCAGTTACTCGGGCAATGAGCAGTTCTTC. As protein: CASSYSGNEQFF.

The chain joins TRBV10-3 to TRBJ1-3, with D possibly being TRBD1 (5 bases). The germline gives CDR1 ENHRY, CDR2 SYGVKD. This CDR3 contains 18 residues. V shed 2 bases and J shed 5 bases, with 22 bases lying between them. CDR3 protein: CAISEATWDRTKRNTIYF. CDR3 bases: TGTGCCATCAGTGAGGCCACCTGGGACCGCACCAAGCGAAACACCATATATTTT.

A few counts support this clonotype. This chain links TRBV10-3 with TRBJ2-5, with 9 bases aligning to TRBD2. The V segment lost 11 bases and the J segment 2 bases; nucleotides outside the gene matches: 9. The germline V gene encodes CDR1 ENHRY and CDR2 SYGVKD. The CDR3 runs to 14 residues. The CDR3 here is CAARGGGGQETQYF. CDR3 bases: TGTGCCGCCCGGGGCGGGGGGGGACAAGAGACCCAGTACTTC.